The 27 T cell receptor beta chains presented below share a single source sample, sequenced in a study of blood T cell repertoires in COVID-19. Sequenced by immunoSEQ multiplex PCR; TCRdb stores in-frame clones only, minus some. The sample includes 150,000 to 200,000 clones, 70% to 80% of them seen just once. Sequencing was performed on peripheral blood. These receptors were obtained from a woman in her thirties or forties with COVID-19, enrolled during active disease.

The chain is built from TRBV12-5 and TRBJ2-1, with D maybe TRBD2 (5 bases). The V gene lost 1 base and the J gene lost 6 bases, with 7 bases spanning the gap. The CDR3 consists of 13 residues. The V gene's germline CDR1 is LGHNT and CDR2 FRNRAP. The CDR3 loop is CASGLDRGNEQFF. CDR3 DNA sequence: TGTGCTAGTGGTTTGGACCGGGGCAATGAGCAGTTCTTC.

Points on this clone: Different DNA sequences within this sample yield the same CDR3. The rearrangement joins TRBV29-1 to TRBJ1-3; 9 nucleotides align to TRBD1. Germline CDR1 is SQVTM and CDR2 is ANQGSEA. The trim removed 4 bases at V and 4 bases at J, leaving 2 bases unmatched. The length of the CDR3 is 13 residues. The CDR3 nucleotides are TGCAGCGTTGGGGACAGGGCAGGAAACACCATATATTTT. It translates to CSVGDRAGNTIYF.

The rearrangement joins TRBV29-1 to TRBJ1-2; D gene ambiguous. V gave up 6 bases and J gave up 8 bases, with 19 bases separating them. The germline CDR1 and CDR2 sequences are SQVTM and ANQGSEA. The CDR3 runs 13 residues. CDR3 sequence: CSVTSDPRAGYTF. The CDR3 nucleotides read TGCAGCGTCACCAGCGATCCAAGAGCAGGCTACACCTTC.

V gene TRBV5-8 combines with J gene TRBJ2-4; a weak D match, TRBD2 (6 bases). The germline V gene has CDR1 SGHTS and CDR2 YDEGEE. Trimming took off 2 bases at V and 8 bases at J, with 14 bases between the two ends. CDR3 size: 14 residues. The CDR3 sequence is CASSFNGRRDIQYF. The CDR3 DNA is TGTGCCAGCAGCTTTAACGGGAGACGGGACATTCAGTACTTC.

The rearrangement links TRBV23-1 to TRBJ1-2; TRBD1 is a possible D gene (5 bases). TRBV23-1 is an ORF; its function is uncertain. The CDR3 consists of 16 residues. V dropped 0 bases and J dropped 7 bases, with 18 bases sitting between them. Here the CDR3 reads CASSQSATQGLFGYTF. In DNA form, the CDR3 reads TGCGCCAGCAGTCAATCCGCGACCCAGGGACTATTTGGCTACACCTTC.

The chain is built from TRBV13 and TRBJ2-1, with D unclear. The CDR3 extends over 12 amino acids. Between the trimmed V and J ends, which lost 1 base and 9 bases, there was a span of 7 bases. The germline CDR1 and CDR2 sequences are PRHDT and FYEKMQ (reference sequence). The CDR3 DNA reads as TGTGCCAGCAGCTTAGCGTCTACTGAGCAGTTCTTC. Its protein product is CASSLASTEQFF.

The chain employs TRBV3-1 (or the pseudogene TRBV3-2) and TRBJ2-1; tentatively, D is TRBD2 (5 bases). The CDR3 spans 13 residues. V was shortened by 5 bases and J by 6 bases, with 11 bases between the two germline ends. Germline V CDR1 and CDR2: LGHDT, YNNKEL (reference sequence). Written as DNA, the CDR3 is TGTGCCAGCAGCGCTAGCTTACCCAATGAGCAGTTCTTC. This encodes CASSASLPNEQFF.

The V call is TRBV19, the J call TRBJ2-2, with TRBD2 as a possible D gene (6 bases). From germline, CDR1 is LNHDA and CDR2 SQIVND (reference sequence). V shed 6 bases and J shed 4 bases, with 21 bases lying between them. The CDR3 extends over 17 amino acids. CDR3 coding DNA: TGTGCCAGTAGACCCGACCGAGGCGGGGTCGGCACCGGGGAGCTGTTTTTT. As protein: CASRPDRGGVGTGELFF. Together with reference TRBV19 and TRBJ2-2, the CDR3 gives the full variable domain: DGGITQSPKYLFRKEGQNVTLSCEQNLNHDAMYWYRQDPGQGLRLIYYSQIVNDFQKGDIAEGYSVSREKKESFPLTVTSAQKNPTAFYLCASRPDRGGVGTGELFFGEGSRLTVL.

The chain recombines TRBV10-1 with TRBJ2-1, with TRBD2 identical over 8 bases. The CDR3 is 17 amino acids. Germline V gene data show CDR1 as WNHNN and CDR2 as SYGVQD (reference sequence). Trimming removed 7 bases from V and 6 bases from J; junction bases left unmatched: 17. In nucleotides, the CDR3 is TGCGCCAGCATGAAACAGCGGGAGAAGGTCCCCGGCAATGAGCAGTTCTTC. This codes for CASMKQREKVPGNEQFF.

The gene calls are TRBV29-1 and TRBJ1-2; 7 bases are shared with TRBD1. Germline V lookup: CDR1 SQVTM, CDR2 ANQGSEA. The CDR3 totals 13 residues. The trim removed 2 bases at V and 7 bases at J, leaving 7 bases unmatched. Here the CDR3 DNA reads TGCAGCGTTGAACCCCGACAGGGCGGTGGCTACACCTTC. Its protein product is CSVEPRQGGGYTF.

The chain uses TRBV9 and TRBJ1-1, with 8 nucleotides matching TRBD1. With 4 bases clipped from V and 1 base from J, the junction kept 3 bases outside the gene matches. The CDR3 extends over 14 amino acids. Germline V lookup: CDR1 SGDLS, CDR2 YYNGEE. The CDR3 spells CASSFGQGNTEAFF. Written as DNA, the CDR3 is TGTGCCAGCAGCTTCGGACAGGGGAACACTGAAGCTTTCTTT. Variable domain in full (rest from reference TRBV9 and TRBJ1-1): DSGVTQTPKHLITATGQRVTLRCSPRSGDLSVYWYQQSLDQGLQFLIQYYNGEERAKGNILERFSAQQFPDLHSELNLSSLELGDSALYFCASSFGQGNTEAFFGQGTRLTVV.

With respect to this clone: The same CDR3 arises from other DNA sequences in this sample as well. The chain joins TRBV7-3 to TRBJ1-1; D perhaps matches TRBD1 (6 bases). V gave up 3 bases and J gave up 2 bases, with 7 bases separating them. The CDR3 consists of 13 residues. In germline, CDR1 is SGHTA, CDR2 FQGTGA. Here the CDR3 reads CASSLDRNTEAFF. The CDR3 DNA is TGTGCCAGCAGCTTGGACAGAAACACTGAAGCTTTCTTT.

The V call is TRBV19, the J call TRBJ1-2; 7 bases fit TRBD1. The CDR3 loop spans 15 amino acids. The germline V gene has CDR1 LNHDA and CDR2 SQIVND (reference sequence). Unmatched junction bases numbered 5, after V lost 4 bases and J lost 0 bases. The CDR3 loop is CASSTGQATNYGYTF. The CDR3 nucleotides read TGTGCCAGTAGTACTGGACAGGCGACTAACTATGGCTACACCTTC.

V is TRBV4-3 and J is TRBJ2-1; D perhaps matches TRBD1 (5 bases). Germline lookup yields CDR1 LGHNA and CDR2 YSLEER. The V and J ends lost 6 bases and 12 bases respectively, with 24 bases between them. The CDR3 is 15 residues long. The CDR3 protein is CASSLGVADSSAQFF. In DNA form, the CDR3 reads TGCGCCAGCAGTCTAGGGGTGGCGGATTCATCCGCGCAGTTCTTC.

V and J are TRBV24-1 and TRBJ2-3, with a weak D call TRBD1 (6 bases). CDR3 length: 14 amino acids. Trimming cost V 7 bases and J 7 bases, with 17 bases left between them. CDR1 and CDR2 (germline): KGHDR, SFDVKD. As DNA, the CDR3 is TGTGCCACCAGCAGGGGTGGCGTGGCAAATACGCAGTATTTT. Translation gives CATSRGGVANTQYF.

V is TRBV4-3 and J is TRBJ1-6, with D possibly TRBD1 on 5 matching bases. V was trimmed by 0 bases and J by 3 bases, leaving 27 bases between them. The CDR3 sequence is 22 residues long. Germline values: CDR1 LGHNA, CDR2 YSLEER. The CDR3 bases are TGCGCCAGCAGCCAAGACATTCCCAGCGCGGGACTCCGAACCAGCTATAATTCACCCCTCCACTTT. Translation: CASSQDIPSAGLRTSYNSPLHF.

The V and J genes are TRBV11-3 and TRBJ1-1; perhaps TRBD1 as D (5 bases). The CDR3 runs 14 residues. Germline V gene sequence: CDR1 SGHNT, CDR2 YENEEA. With 3 bases removed from V and 4 bases from J, the gap between germline ends came to 12 bases. CDR3 in DNA: TGTGCCAGCAGCTTTGGCAACAGGCCCACTGAAGCTTTCTTT. It specifies CASSFGNRPTEAFF.

The chain joins TRBV6-5 to TRBJ2-7; 10 nucleotides match TRBD1. With 7 bases clipped from V and 6 bases from J, the junction kept 6 bases outside the gene matches. The CDR3 length is 13 residues. CDR1 MNHEY and CDR2 SVGAGI come from the germline V gene. The CDR3 reads CASTGTGVGEQYF. CDR3 sequence (DNA): TGTGCCAGCACCGGGACAGGGGTGGGCGAGCAGTACTTC.

The chain joins TRBV7-9 to TRBJ2-3; 7 nucleotides agree with TRBD1. V trimming: 5 bases; J trimming: 0 bases; junction bases outside the gene matches: 11. The CDR3 length is 17 residues. Looked up from germline, CDR1 is SEHNR and CDR2 is FQNEAQ (reference sequence). The CDR3 DNA reads as TGTGCCAGCAGCCACTGGGACAGCGGATATAGCACAGATACGCAGTATTTT. This gives the protein CASSHWDSGYSTDTQYF. The full variable domain, with the rest looked up from reference TRBV7-9 and TRBJ2-3, is DTGVSQNPRHKITKRGQNVTFRCDPISEHNRLYWYRQTLGQGPEFLTYFQNEAQLEKSRLLSDRFSAERPKGSFSTLEIQRTEQGDSAMYLCASSHWDSGYSTDTQYFGPGTRLTVL.

The J gene is TRBJ2-7, the V gene TRBV5-6; no definite D call. This CDR3 spans 11 amino acids. Per germline, CDR1 SGHDT and CDR2 YYEEEE. The ends were cut back, 4 bases at V and 0 bases at J, with 2 bases in the middle. The CDR3: CASSRSYEQYF. The CDR3 DNA reads TGTGCCAGCAGCCGCTCCTACGAGCAGTACTTC.

The chain couples TRBV12-3 or TRBV12-4 to TRBJ1-2; TRBD1 might be the D (5 bases). The V end lost 1 base, the J end lost 5 bases, and 8 bases lay between the germline ends. The CDR3 runs to 13 residues. The CDR3 DNA reads TGTGCCAGCAGTTTAGAGGGGCGGTATGGCTACACCTTC. Protein product: CASSLEGRYGYTF.

This clone was picked up one time. The CDR3 DNA reads as TGTGCCAGCAGCTTATCACAGGGGGGCAACTATGGCTACACCTTC. Translating gives CASSLSQGGNYGYTF. V gene TRBV7-9 combines with J gene TRBJ1-2; 8 nucleotides align to TRBD1. Unmatched junction bases numbered 4, after V lost 2 bases and J lost 2 bases. Germline V CDR1 and CDR2: SEHNR, FQNEAQ (reference sequence). This CDR3 has 15 amino acids.

The V call is TRBV9, the J call TRBJ2-1, with 12 bases identical to TRBD2. The V segment lost 0 bases and the J segment 9 bases; nucleotides outside the gene matches: 4. From germline, CDR1 is SGDLS and CDR2 YYNGEE. The CDR3 runs 15 residues. CDR3 nucleotide sequence: TGTGCCAGCAGCGTAGGACTAGCGGGAGATGGTGAGCAGTTCTTC. This codes for CASSVGLAGDGEQFF.

In its sample, this clone was seen a few times. This chain uses TRBV20-1 with TRBJ1-5, with D unclear. Trimming pared 3 bases from V and 0 bases from J, leaving 12 bases between. This CDR3 is built from 15 residues. Germline CDR1 is DFQATT and CDR2 is SNEGSKA (reference sequence). CDR3 in DNA: TGCAGTGCTAGTATGTCGGTTACTAGCAATCAGCCCCAGCATTTT. Its translation is CSASMSVTSNQPQHF.

The rearrangement uses TRBV7-2 and TRBJ1-5, with D possibly being TRBD1 (5 bases). Germline V gene sequence: CDR1 SGHTA, CDR2 FQGNSA. Trimming pared 6 bases from V and 2 bases from J, leaving 17 bases between. This CDR3 has 16 amino acids. CDR3 nucleotide sequence: TGTGCCAGCAGTCCCGAGATAGGGGTTGGCAATCAGCCCCAGCATTTT. Residues: CASSPEIGVGNQPQHF. Full variable domain (rest looked up from reference TRBV7-2 and TRBJ1-5): GAGVSQSPSNKVTEKGKDVELRCDPISGHTALYWYRQSLGQGLEFLIYFQGNSAPDKSGLPSDRFSAERTGGSVSTLTIQRTQQEDSAVYLCASSPEIGVGNQPQHFGDGTRLSIL.

The chain has TRBV18 and TRBJ2-1; D possibly corresponds to TRBD2 (6 bases). Germline CDR1 is KGHSH and CDR2 is LQKENI. The V end was cut by 3 bases, the J end by 4 bases, with 16 bases between. The CDR3 length is 16 residues. The CDR3 nucleotides read TGTGCCAGCTCACCCCTCGGGGGACGGTTTTACAATGAGCAGTTCTTC. Its protein product is CASSPLGGRFYNEQFF.

This chain uses TRBV2 with TRBJ2-3; 11 bases fit TRBD2. The CDR3 length is 14 residues. Germline trimming cut 7 bases from V and 3 bases from J; bases unmatched to any gene: 3. Looked up from germline, CDR1 is SNHLY and CDR2 is FYNNEI. CDR3 region: CASMGLAETDTQYF. DNA for the CDR3: TGTGCCAGCATGGGACTAGCGGAAACAGATACGCAGTATTTT.